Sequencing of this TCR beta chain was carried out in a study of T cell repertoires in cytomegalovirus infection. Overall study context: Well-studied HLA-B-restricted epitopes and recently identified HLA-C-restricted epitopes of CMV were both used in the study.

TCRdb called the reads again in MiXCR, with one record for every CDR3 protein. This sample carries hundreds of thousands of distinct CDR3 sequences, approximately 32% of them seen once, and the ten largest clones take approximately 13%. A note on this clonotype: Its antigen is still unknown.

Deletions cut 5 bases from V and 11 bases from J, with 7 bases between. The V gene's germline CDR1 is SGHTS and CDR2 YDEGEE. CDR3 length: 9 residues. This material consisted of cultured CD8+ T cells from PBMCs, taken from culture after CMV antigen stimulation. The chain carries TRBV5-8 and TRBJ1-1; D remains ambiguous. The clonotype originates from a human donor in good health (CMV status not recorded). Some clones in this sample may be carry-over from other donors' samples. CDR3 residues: CASRAWAFF. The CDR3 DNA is TGTGCCAGCAGGGCCTGGGCTTTCTTT.